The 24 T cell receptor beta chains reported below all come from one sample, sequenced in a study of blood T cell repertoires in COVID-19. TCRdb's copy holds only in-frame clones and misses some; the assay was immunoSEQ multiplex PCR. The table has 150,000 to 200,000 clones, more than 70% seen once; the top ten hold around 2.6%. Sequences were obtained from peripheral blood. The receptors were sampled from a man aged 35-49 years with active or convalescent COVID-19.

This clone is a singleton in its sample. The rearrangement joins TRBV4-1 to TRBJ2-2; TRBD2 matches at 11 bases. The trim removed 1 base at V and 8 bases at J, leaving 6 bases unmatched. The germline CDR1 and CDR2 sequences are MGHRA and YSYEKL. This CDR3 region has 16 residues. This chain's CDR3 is CASSQGLAGGKGELFF. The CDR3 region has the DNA TGCGCCAGCAGCCAAGGGCTAGCGGGGGGTAAAGGGGAGCTGTTTTTT.

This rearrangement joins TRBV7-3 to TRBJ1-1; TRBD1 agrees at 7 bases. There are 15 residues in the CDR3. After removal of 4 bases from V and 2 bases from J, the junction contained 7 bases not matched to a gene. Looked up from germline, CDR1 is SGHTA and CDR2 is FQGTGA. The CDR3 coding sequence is TGTGCCAGCAGCTCAAATCAGGGGGTCAACACTGAAGCTTTCTTT. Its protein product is CASSSNQGVNTEAFF.

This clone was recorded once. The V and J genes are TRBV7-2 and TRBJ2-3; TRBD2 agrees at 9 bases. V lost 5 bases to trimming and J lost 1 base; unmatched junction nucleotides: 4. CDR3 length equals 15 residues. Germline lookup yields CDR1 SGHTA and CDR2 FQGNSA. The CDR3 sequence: CASSPRGGGTDTQYF. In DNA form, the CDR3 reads TGTGCCAGCAGCCCACGCGGGGGGGGCACAGATACGCAGTATTTT.

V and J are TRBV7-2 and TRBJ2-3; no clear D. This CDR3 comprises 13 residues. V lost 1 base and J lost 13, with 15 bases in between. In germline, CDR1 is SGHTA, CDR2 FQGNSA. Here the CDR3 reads CASSLGVEVAEYF. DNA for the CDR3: TGTGCCAGCAGCTTAGGGGTAGAGGTCGCGGAGTATTTT.

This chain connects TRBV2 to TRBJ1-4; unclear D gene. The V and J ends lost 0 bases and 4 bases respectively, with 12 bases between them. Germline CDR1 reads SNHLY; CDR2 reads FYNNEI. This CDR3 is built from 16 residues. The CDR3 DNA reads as TGTGCCAGCAGTGAAGCGTCTGGGAGGGATAATGAAAAACTGTTTTTT. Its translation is CASSEASGRDNEKLFF.

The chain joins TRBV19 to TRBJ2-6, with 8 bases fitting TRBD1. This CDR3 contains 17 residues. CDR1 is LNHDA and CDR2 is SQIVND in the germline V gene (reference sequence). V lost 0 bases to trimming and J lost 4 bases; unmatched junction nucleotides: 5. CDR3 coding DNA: TGTGCCAGTAGTATAGATGGTCAGGGGGCCGGGGCCAACGTCCTGACTTTC. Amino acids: CASSIDGQGAGANVLTF.

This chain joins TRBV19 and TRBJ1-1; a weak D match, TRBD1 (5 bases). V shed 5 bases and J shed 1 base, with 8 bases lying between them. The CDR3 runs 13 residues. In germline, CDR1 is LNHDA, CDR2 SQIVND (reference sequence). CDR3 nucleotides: TGTGCCAGTAGTCTGACAGCGAACACTGAAGCTTTCTTT. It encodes CASSLTANTEAFF. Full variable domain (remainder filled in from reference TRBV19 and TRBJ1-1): DGGITQSPKYLFRKEGQNVTLSCEQNLNHDAMYWYRQDPGQGLRLIYYSQIVNDFQKGDIAEGYSVSREKKESFPLTVTSAQKNPTAFYLCASSLTANTEAFFGQGTRLTVV.

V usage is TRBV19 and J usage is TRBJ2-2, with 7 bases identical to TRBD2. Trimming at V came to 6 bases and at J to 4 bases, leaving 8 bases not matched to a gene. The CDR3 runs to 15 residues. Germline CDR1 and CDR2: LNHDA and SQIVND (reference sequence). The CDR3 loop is CASSPASGSTGELFF. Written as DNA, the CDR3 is TGTGCCAGTAGCCCCGCTAGCGGTAGCACCGGGGAGCTGTTTTTT.

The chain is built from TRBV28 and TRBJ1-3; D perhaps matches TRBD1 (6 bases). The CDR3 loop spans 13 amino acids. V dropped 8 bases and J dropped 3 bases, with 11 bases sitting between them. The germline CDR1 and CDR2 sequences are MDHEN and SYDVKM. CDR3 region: CASRRTDGNTIYF. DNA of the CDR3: TGTGCCAGCCGACGGACAGATGGAAACACCATATATTTT. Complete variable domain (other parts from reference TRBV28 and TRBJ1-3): DVKVTQSSRYLVKRTGEKVFLECVQDMDHENMFWYRQDPGLGLRLIYFSYDVKMKEKGDIPEGYSVSREKKERFSLILESASTNQTSMYLCASRRTDGNTIYFGEGSWLTVV.

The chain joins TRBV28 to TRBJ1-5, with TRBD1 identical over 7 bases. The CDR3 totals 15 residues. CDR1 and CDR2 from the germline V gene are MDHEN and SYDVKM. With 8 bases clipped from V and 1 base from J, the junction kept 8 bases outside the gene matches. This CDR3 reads CASQRGTESNQPQHF. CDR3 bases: TGTGCCAGCCAACGGGGGACAGAGAGCAATCAGCCCCAGCATTTT. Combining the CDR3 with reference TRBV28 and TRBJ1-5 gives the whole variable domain DVKVTQSSRYLVKRTGEKVFLECVQDMDHENMFWYRQDPGLGLRLIYFSYDVKMKEKGDIPEGYSVSREKKERFSLILESASTNQTSMYLCASQRGTESNQPQHFGDGTRLSIL.

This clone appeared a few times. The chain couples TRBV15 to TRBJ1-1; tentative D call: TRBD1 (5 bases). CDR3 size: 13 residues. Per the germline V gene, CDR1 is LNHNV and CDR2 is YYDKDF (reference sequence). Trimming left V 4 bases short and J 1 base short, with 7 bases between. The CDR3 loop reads CATSIDRNTEAFF. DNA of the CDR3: TGTGCCACCAGCATTGACAGGAACACTGAAGCTTTCTTT.

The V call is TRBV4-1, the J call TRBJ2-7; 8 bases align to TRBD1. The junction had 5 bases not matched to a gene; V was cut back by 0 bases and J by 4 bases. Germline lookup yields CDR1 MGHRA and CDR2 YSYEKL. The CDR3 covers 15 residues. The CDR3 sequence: CASSQEGQGAYEQYF. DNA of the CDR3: TGCGCCAGCAGCCAAGAGGGGCAGGGGGCTTACGAGCAGTACTTC.

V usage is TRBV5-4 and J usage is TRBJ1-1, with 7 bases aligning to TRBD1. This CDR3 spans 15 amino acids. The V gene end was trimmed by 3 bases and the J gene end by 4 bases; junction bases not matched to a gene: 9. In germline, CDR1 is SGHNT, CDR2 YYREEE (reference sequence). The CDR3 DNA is TGTGCCAGCAGCTCCAACAGGGGTATCGGCACTGAAGCTTTCTTT. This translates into CASSSNRGIGTEAFF.

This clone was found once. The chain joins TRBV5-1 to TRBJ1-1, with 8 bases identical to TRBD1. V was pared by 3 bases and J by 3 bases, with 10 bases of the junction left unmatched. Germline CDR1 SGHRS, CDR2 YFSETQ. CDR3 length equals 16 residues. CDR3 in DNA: TGCGCCAGCAGCTACCGAGCGACAGGGGTCGACACTGAAGCTTTCTTT. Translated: CASSYRATGVDTEAFF.

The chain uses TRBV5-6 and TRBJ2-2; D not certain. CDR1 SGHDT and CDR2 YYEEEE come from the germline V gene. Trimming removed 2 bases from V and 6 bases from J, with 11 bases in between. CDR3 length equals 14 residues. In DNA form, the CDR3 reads TGTGCCAGCAGCTTAGTAGGAGTACCCGGGGAGCTGTTTTTT. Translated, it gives CASSLVGVPGELFF.

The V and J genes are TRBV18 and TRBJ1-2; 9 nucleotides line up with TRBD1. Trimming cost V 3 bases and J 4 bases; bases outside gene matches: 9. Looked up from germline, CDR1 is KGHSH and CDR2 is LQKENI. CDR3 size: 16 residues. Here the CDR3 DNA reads TGTGCCAGCTCACCGGGACAGGGAACTAGGATCTATGGCTACACCTTC. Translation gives CASSPGQGTRIYGYTF.

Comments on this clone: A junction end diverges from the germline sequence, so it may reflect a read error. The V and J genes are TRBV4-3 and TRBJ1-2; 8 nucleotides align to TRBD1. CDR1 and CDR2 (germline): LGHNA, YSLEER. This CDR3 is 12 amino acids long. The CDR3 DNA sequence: TGCGCCAGCAGCCAAGACCTTCAGGGACAGGTTTTC. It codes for CASSQDLQGQVF.

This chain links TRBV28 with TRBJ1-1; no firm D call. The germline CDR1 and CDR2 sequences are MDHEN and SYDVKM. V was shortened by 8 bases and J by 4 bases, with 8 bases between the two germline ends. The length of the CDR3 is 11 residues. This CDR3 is CASRLSTEAFF. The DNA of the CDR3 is TGTGCCAGCCGCCTAAGCACTGAAGCTTTCTTT.

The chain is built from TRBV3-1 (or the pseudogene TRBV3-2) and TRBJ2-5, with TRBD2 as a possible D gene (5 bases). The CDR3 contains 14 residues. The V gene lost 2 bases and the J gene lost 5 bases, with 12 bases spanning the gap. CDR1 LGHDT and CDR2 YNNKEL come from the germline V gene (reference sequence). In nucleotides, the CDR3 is TGTGCCAGCAGCCAACAGTCCGGCGGGGAGACCCAGTACTTC. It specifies CASSQQSGGETQYF.

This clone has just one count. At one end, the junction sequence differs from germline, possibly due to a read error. This chain's CDR3 is CASSANRVTSDF. CDR3 DNA: TGTGCCAGCAGCGCAAACAGGGTAACTTCCGATTTT. This sequence joins TRBV5-6 and TRBJ1-3; tentatively, D is TRBD1 (6 bases). Germline CDR1 reads SGHDT; CDR2 reads YYEEEE. The CDR3 is 12 residues long. The variable domain in full, completed from reference TRBV5-6 and TRBJ1-3, reads DAGVTQSPTHLIKTRGQQVTLRCSPKSGHDTVSWYQQALGQGPQFIFQYYEEEERQRGNFPDRFSGHQFPNYSSELNVNALLLGDSALYLCASSANRVTSDFGEGSWLTVV.

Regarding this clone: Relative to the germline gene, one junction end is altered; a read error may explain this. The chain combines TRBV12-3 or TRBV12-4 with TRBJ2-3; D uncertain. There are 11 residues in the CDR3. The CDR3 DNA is TGTGCCAGCAGTTCTAATTGGCAGGCAGTGTTT. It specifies CASSSNWQAVF.

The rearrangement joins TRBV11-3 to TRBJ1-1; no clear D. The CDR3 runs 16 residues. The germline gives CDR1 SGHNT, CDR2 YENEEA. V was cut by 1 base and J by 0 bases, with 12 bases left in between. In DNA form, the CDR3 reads TGTGCCAGCAGCTTAGTTTCGTTGGGCGTGAACACTGAAGCTTTCTTT. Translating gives CASSLVSLGVNTEAFF.

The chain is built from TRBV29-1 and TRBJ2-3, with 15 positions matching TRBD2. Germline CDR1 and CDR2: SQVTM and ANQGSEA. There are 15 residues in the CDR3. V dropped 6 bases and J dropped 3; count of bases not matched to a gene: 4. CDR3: CSVDGTSGGTDTQYF. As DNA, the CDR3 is TGCAGCGTAGACGGGACTAGCGGGGGGACAGATACGCAGTATTTT.

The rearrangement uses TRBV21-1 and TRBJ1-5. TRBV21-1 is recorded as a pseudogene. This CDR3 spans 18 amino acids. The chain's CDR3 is CASSKGEVGVSFDQPQHF. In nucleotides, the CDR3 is TGTGCCAGCAGCAAAGGGGAGGTGGGGGTCTCCTTCGATCAGCCCCAGCATTTT.